This entry lists 11 T cell receptor beta chains sequenced from one sample in a study of blood T cell repertoires in COVID-19. Profiled with immunoSEQ multiplex PCR; TCRdb holds only in-frame clones, not every one. The repertoire holds 250,000 to 350,000 clones, with around 88% as singletons. The sequenced sample consisted of peripheral blood. The origin of the receptors is a man younger than 40 with acute or convalescent COVID-19.

The chain employs TRBV11-2 and TRBJ2-3; 7 nucleotides align to TRBD2. CDR3 length equals 15 residues. Germline CDR1 is SGHAT and CDR2 is FQNNGV. Trimming at V came to 3 bases and at J to 2 bases, leaving 5 bases not matched to a gene. CDR3: CASSFEGTTTDTQYF. In DNA, the CDR3 is TGTGCCAGCAGCTTTGAGGGGACTACCACAGATACGCAGTATTTT.

The chain carries TRBV6-2 or TRBV6-3 and TRBJ2-7; 10 bases align to TRBD2. V lost 5 bases and J lost 5; bases outside the gene matches: 6. Germline V gene lookup returns CDR1 MNHEY and CDR2 SVGEGT. The CDR3 extends over 14 amino acids. In DNA form, the CDR3 reads TGTGCCAGCAGTGGTAGCGGGAGGCGGAACGAGCAGTACTTC. Translated, it gives CASSGSGRRNEQYF.

J is TRBJ1-3 and V is TRBV6-5; the D gene is possibly TRBD1 (5 bases). The V end lost 0 bases, the J end lost 3 bases, and 12 bases lay between the germline ends. Germline loops: CDR1 MNHEY, CDR2 SVGAGI. This CDR3 contains 16 residues. The chain's CDR3 is CASSYSDRGIGNTIYF. CDR3 bases: TGTGCCAGCAGTTACTCCGATAGGGGAATTGGAAACACCATATATTTT.

This chain uses TRBV19 with TRBJ2-1; 7 bases are shared with TRBD2. Germline loops: CDR1 LNHDA, CDR2 SQIVND (reference sequence). V was clipped by 5 bases and J by 5 bases; unmatched bases: 15. CDR3 size: 17 residues. The CDR3 is CASSPEGGASTHNEQFF. The CDR3 nucleotides are TGTGCCAGTAGTCCAGAGGGAGGGGCCTCAACCCACAATGAGCAGTTCTTC.

V is TRBV28 and J is TRBJ1-2, with D tentatively TRBD1 (5 bases). Germline-derived CDR1 and CDR2 are MDHEN and SYDVKM. CDR3 length equals 13 residues. V lost 8 bases and J lost 2, with 12 bases in between. In DNA, the CDR3 is TGTGCCAGCGACCAGGGAGGCAACTATGGCTACACCTTC. This sequence encodes CASDQGGNYGYTF.

The V call is TRBV28, the J call TRBJ2-7; TRBD2 aligns across 9 bases. The CDR3 covers 15 residues. V lost 6 bases and J lost 5; bases outside the gene matches: 11. Germline values: CDR1 MDHEN, CDR2 SYDVKM. CDR3: CASSTLGGGRDEQYF. In nucleotides, the CDR3 is TGTGCCAGCAGCACTTTGGGGGGCGGGAGGGACGAGCAGTACTTC.

The chain uses TRBV10-3 and TRBJ1-2, with 7 bases lining up with TRBD1. After removal of 2 bases from V and 4 bases from J, the junction contained 7 bases not matched to a gene. The V gene's germline CDR1 is ENHRY and CDR2 SYGVKD. The CDR3 spans 15 residues. The CDR3 sequence is CAISEPGTAPYGYTF. In nucleotides, the CDR3 is TGTGCCATCAGTGAGCCCGGGACAGCCCCCTATGGCTACACCTTC.

The J gene is TRBJ2-7, the V gene TRBV28, with a weak D call TRBD2 (5 bases). V gave up 9 bases and J gave up 3 bases, with 12 bases separating them. Germline V lookup: CDR1 MDHEN, CDR2 SYDVKM. This CDR3 spans 12 amino acids. The CDR3: CASGGRSYEQYF. The CDR3 region has the DNA TGTGCCAGTGGAGGTCGGAGCTACGAGCAGTACTTC.

This sequence joins TRBV4-2 and TRBJ2-1, with unresolved D. CDR1 and CDR2 (germline): LGHNA, YNFKEQ. Trimming took 1 base from V and 3 from J, leaving 10 bases between them. The CDR3 runs to 15 residues. As DNA, the CDR3 is TGTGCCAGCAGCCAAGTGGCTTCAAACTACAATGAGCAGTTCTTC. Amino acid sequence: CASSQVASNYNEQFF.

The chain couples TRBV10-3 to TRBJ1-1, with D possibly being TRBD1 (6 bases). The germline V gene encodes CDR1 ENHRY and CDR2 SYGVKD. The CDR3 sequence is 14 residues long. Trimming took off 5 bases at V and 6 bases at J, with 16 bases between the two ends. CDR3 coding DNA: TGTGCCATCAGTCGGGCAGGGGACCTCCCTGAAGCTTTCTTT. Encoded protein: CAISRAGDLPEAFF.

The V and J genes are TRBV28 and TRBJ2-2, with no clear D. Trimming took 2 bases from V and 3 from J, leaving 4 bases between them. The germline V gene has CDR1 MDHEN and CDR2 SYDVKM. This CDR3 region has 13 residues. In DNA form, the CDR3 reads TGTGCCAGCAGTTTAGAGGACACCGGGGAGCTGTTTTTT. The encoded protein is CASSLEDTGELFF.